A single sample gave rise to the 14 T cell receptor beta chains below, sequenced in a study of cytomegalovirus exposure and HLA in healthy donors listed by TCRdb under 2017. The library was generated by the immunoSEQ multiplex PCR assay. TCRdb took over this immuneACCESS table, retaining in-frame rearrangements with V and J assigned. Such tables are incomplete; in checked studies, under half of the missing clones stem from an unresolved V gene, and the remainder is unexplained. The sample table records about 340,000 clones; roughly 88% of these occur just once. The ten largest account for 0.65% to 0.85% of the sample. The sequenced material came from PBMCs. Receptor source: a woman in her late teens or twenties in good health and CMV-seronegative.

This clone turned up a few times. The J gene is TRBJ1-4, the V gene TRBV5-1; 7 nucleotides line up with TRBD1. J was trimmed by 7 bases and V by 1 base; bases with no gene match: 4. The CDR3 spans 14 residues. Germline V gene sequence: CDR1 SGHRS, CDR2 YFSETQ. The CDR3 spells CASSLTGDGEKLFF. In nucleotides, the CDR3 is TGCGCCAGCAGCTTGACAGGGGACGGTGAAAAACTGTTTTTT.

This sequence joins TRBV7-4 and TRBJ2-7; perhaps TRBD1 as D (5 bases). The V and J ends lost 5 bases and 5 bases respectively, with 22 bases between them. Germline V lookup: CDR1 SGHVT, CDR2 SQSDAQ. The CDR3 runs to 16 residues. The CDR3 DNA reads TGTGCCAGCAGCGTAGGGTTAGGCAGGGCGAGCCACGAGCAGTACTTC. Residues: CASSVGLGRASHEQYF. The variable domain in full, with the rest retrieved from reference TRBV7-4 and TRBJ2-7, is GAGVSQSPRYKVAKRGRDVALRCDSISGHVTLYWYRQTLGQGSEVLTYSQSDAQRDKSGRPSGRFSAERPERSVSTLKIQRTEQGDSAVYLCASSVGLGRASHEQYFGPGTRLTVT.

The chain couples TRBV19 to TRBJ2-3, with 14 bases aligning to TRBD2. The V and J ends lost 3 bases and 4 bases, in that order; junction bases with no gene match: 3. This CDR3 has 16 residues. Germline lookup yields CDR1 LNHDA and CDR2 SQIVND (reference sequence). In DNA form, the CDR3 reads TGTGCCAGTAGTATCGGGACTAGCGGGAGCGCAGATACGCAGTATTTT. Amino acids: CASSIGTSGSADTQYF.

CDR3 in DNA: TGTGCCAGCCAGCTGGACAGGGGGGCTAACAATGAGCAGTTCTTC. This encodes CASQLDRGANNEQFF. This chain links TRBV2 with TRBJ2-1; 10 bases map to TRBD1. J was trimmed by 5 bases and V by 8 bases; bases with no gene match: 9. The CDR3 sequence is 15 residues long. Germline loops: CDR1 SNHLY, CDR2 FYNNEI.

The chain carries TRBV15 and TRBJ1-5, with D possibly being TRBD1 (5 bases). There are 15 residues in the CDR3. CDR1 LNHNV and CDR2 YYDKDF come from the germline V gene (reference sequence). V gave up 1 base and J gave up 1 base, with 8 bases separating them. The CDR3 DNA is TGTGCCACCAGCAGAGGGCAGGGAAGCAATCAGCCCCAGCATTTT. Protein product: CATSRGQGSNQPQHF.

This rearrangement joins TRBV6-5 to TRBJ1-4, with a possible D match to TRBD1 (5 bases). The CDR3 has 14 residues. Deletions cut 4 bases from V and 8 bases from J, with 14 bases between. Per the germline V gene, CDR1 is MNHEY and CDR2 is SVGAGI. The DNA for the CDR3 is TGTGCCAGCAGTTCCGGTGACAAGGGGGAAAAACTGTTTTTT. Translated, it gives CASSSGDKGEKLFF.

The chain couples TRBV28 to TRBJ2-7; 14 bases are shared with TRBD2. The germline V gene encodes CDR1 MDHEN and CDR2 SYDVKM. The J segment lost 5 bases and the V segment lost 2 bases, leaving 11 bases of the junction unmatched. This CDR3 is 18 amino acids long. The CDR3 sequence: CASSLRWKPGLAGDEQYF. The CDR3, as DNA: TGTGCCAGCAGTTTACGATGGAAACCGGGACTAGCGGGAGACGAGCAGTACTTC.

The rearrangement joins TRBV7-9 to TRBJ2-2; 8 bases agree with TRBD1. Germline V gives CDR1 SEHNR, CDR2 FQNEAQ (reference sequence). Trimming took 8 bases from V and 1 from J; bases not matched to a gene: 6. The CDR3 consists of 15 residues. In DNA, the CDR3 is TGTGCCAGCCGGACAGGGAGTGGGAACACCGGGGAGCTGTTTTTT. Translating it yields CASRTGSGNTGELFF.

This chain links TRBV7-2 with TRBJ1-4, with D perhaps matching TRBD1 (6 bases). The germline CDR1 and CDR2 sequences are SGHTA and FQGNSA. The CDR3 runs to 14 residues. Trimming cost V 6 bases and J 2 bases, with 10 bases left between them. The chain's CDR3 is CASRSDRTNEKLFF. As DNA, the CDR3 is TGTGCCAGCAGAAGCGACAGGACTAATGAAAAACTGTTTTTT.

The chain joins TRBV6-5 to TRBJ1-4; 8 bases map to TRBD1. CDR1 MNHEY and CDR2 SVGAGI come from the germline V gene. J gave up 8 bases and V 5 bases, and 7 bases lay outside the gene matches. The CDR3 contains 14 residues. CDR3 bases: TGTGCCAGCAGTCTAGACAGGGGTGGCGAAAAACTGTTTTTT. The encoded protein is CASSLDRGGEKLFF.

This clone was recorded only once. The chain is built from TRBV11-1 and TRBJ1-5, with no clear D. Germline CDR1 SGHAT, CDR2 FQDESV (reference sequence). The CDR3 covers 15 residues. V lost 1 base, J lost 2 bases, and 9 bases lay in between. CDR3 sequence (DNA): TGTGCCAGCAGCTTAGGAGGGTCAGGCAATCAGCCCCAGCATTTT. Translated: CASSLGGSGNQPQHF. Based on the CDR3 plus reference TRBV11-1 and TRBJ1-5, the full variable domain is EAEVAQSPRYKITEKSQAVAFWCDPISGHATLYWYRQILGQGPELLVQFQDESVVDDSQLPKDRFSAERLKGVDSTLKIQPAELGDSAMYLCASSLGGSGNQPQHFGDGTRLSIL.

The gene calls are TRBV4-2 and TRBJ1-3, with unresolved D. Between the trimmed V and J ends, which lost 0 bases and 1 base, there was a span of 7 bases. Germline values: CDR1 LGHNA, CDR2 YNFKEQ. This CDR3 has 15 residues. In nucleotides, the CDR3 is TGTGCCAGCAGCCAAGATACGGGTTCTGGAAACACCATATATTTT. The encoded protein is CASSQDTGSGNTIYF.

The chain employs TRBV29-1 and TRBJ2-7, with 8 bases matching TRBD1. The CDR3 is 13 amino acids. Trimming at V came to 4 bases and at J to 3 bases, leaving 5 bases not matched to a gene. CDR1 and CDR2 from the germline V gene are SQVTM and ANQGSEA. The chain's CDR3 is CSVVSDRDYEQYF. CDR3 bases: TGCAGCGTTGTTTCGGACAGGGACTACGAGCAGTACTTC.

The chain joins TRBV6-5 to TRBJ1-2, with TRBD1 matching 7 bases. This CDR3 contains 15 residues. Trimming removed 6 bases from V and 0 bases from J; junction bases left unmatched: 7. The germline V gene has CDR1 MNHEY and CDR2 SVGAGI. The CDR3 is CASSPPGQTNYGYTF. In DNA, the CDR3 is TGTGCCAGCAGCCCCCCGGGACAGACTAACTATGGCTACACCTTC.